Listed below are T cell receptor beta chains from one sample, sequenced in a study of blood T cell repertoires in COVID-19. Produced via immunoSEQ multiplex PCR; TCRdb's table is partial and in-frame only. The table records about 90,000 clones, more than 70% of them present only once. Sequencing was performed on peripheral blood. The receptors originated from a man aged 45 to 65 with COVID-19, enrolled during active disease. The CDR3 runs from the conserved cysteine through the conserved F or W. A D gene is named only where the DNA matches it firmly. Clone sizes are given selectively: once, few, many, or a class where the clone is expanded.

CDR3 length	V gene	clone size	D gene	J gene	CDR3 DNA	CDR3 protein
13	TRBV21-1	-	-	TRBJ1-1	TGTGCCAGCAGGGGACAGGTGTACACTGAAGCTTTCTTT	CASRGQVYTEAFF
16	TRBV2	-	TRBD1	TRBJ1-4	TGTGCCAGCAGCGTAAACAGGGGAGCAACTAATGAAAAACTGTTTTTT	CASSVNRGATNEKLFF
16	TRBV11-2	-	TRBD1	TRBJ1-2	TGTGCCAGCAGCGCAAACAGGGGTCCGACTAACTATGGCTACACCTTC	CASSANRGPTNYGYTF
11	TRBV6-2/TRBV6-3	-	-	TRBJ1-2	TGTGCCAGCAGTTACAGACAAATCTACACCTTC	CASSYRQIYTF
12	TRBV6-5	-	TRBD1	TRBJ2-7	TGTGCCAGCCGGGACAGCTCCTACGAGCAGTACTTC	CASRDSSYEQYF
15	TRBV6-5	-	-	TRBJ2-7	TGTGCCAGCACCAACGGGCAGGGCCCATCCTACGAGCAGTACTTC	CASTNGQGPSYEQYF
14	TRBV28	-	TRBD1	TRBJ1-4	TGTGCCAGCAGTGCTCTCGGGACAGCAGAAAAACTGTTTTTT	CASSALGTAEKLFF
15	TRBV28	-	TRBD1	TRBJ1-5	TGTGCCAGCAGTTTACAGGGGGTCGGCAATCAGCCCCAGCATTTT	CASSLQGVGNQPQHF
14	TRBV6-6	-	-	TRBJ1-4	TGTGCCAGCAGTCCCGGACACCTGAATGAAAAACTGTTTTTT	CASSPGHLNEKLFF
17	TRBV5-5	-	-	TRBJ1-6	TGTGCCAGCAGTCGTGTGGCGGAGGGCTCCTATAATTCACCCCTCCACTTT	CASSRVAEGSYNSPLHF
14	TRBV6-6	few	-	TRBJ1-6	TGTGCCAGCAGTTGGGCAGAGTATAATTCACCCCTCCACTTT	CASSWAEYNSPLHF
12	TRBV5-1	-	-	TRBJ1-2	TGCGCCAGCAGCCTGGACATCTATGGCTACACCTTC	CASSLDIYGYTF
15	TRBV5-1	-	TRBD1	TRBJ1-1	TGCGCCAGCACCGTACAGGGGGGCGGAGAGGTTGAAGCTTTCTTT	CASTVQGGGEVEAFF
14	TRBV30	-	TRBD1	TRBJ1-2	TGTGCCTGGAGTGTGTCAGGGGGTGTCTATGGCTACACCTTC	CAWSVSGGVYGYTF
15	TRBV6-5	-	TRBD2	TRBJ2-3	TGTGCCAGCACCCCCCGGGCGGGGGACACAGATACGCAGTATTTT	CASTPRAGDTDTQYF
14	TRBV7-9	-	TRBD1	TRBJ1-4	TGTGCCAGCAGCTTTGAGGGGGCGGGTGAAAAACTGTTTTTT	CASSFEGAGEKLFF
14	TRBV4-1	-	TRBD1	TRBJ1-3	TGCGCCAGCGCCGGACAGGGCGCCGGAAACACCATATATTTT	CASAGQGAGNTIYF
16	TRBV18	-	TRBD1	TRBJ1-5	TGTGCCAGCTCACCCACCGGGACAGGGGGGGGTCAGCCCCAGCATTTT	CASSPTGTGGGQPQHF
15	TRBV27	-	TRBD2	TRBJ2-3	TGTGCCAGCACCGCGACTAGCGGATTCACAGATACGCAGTATTTT	CASTATSGFTDTQYF
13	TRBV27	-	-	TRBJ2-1	TGTGCCAGCAGTTTACTAGTTTACAATGAGCAGTTCTTC	CASSLLVYNEQFF
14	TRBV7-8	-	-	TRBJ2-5	TGTGCCAGCAGCTCAGCCGGGGATCAAGAGACCCAGTACTTC	CASSSAGDQETQYF
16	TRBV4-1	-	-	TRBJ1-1	TGCGCCAGCAGCCAAGATTGGGGCCGGCGGGGATCTGAAGCTTTCTTT	CASSQDWGRRGSEAFF
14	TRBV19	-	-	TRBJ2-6	TGTGCCAGTAGCAGGGATTCTGGGGCCAACGTCCTGACTTTC	CASSRDSGANVLTF
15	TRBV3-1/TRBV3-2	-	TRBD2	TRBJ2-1	TGTGCCAGCAGCCAATTTAGCGGGGGGGCCGGTGAGCAGTTCTTC	CASSQFSGGAGEQFF
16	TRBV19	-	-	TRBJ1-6	TGTGCCAGTAGTATAGTTGCGGGGGCGATGGGCTCACCCCTCCACTTT	CASSIVAGAMGSPLHF
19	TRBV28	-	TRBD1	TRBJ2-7	TGTGCCAGCAGTTTGGGAGGCCCTTGGACAGGGAAAAGTATCTACGAGCAGTACTTC	CASSLGGPWTGKSIYEQYF
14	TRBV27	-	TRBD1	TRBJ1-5	TGTGCCAGCAGTTTTGGGACAGGGGGTCAGCCCCAGCATTTT	CASSFGTGGQPQHF
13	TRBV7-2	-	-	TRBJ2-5	TGTGCCAGCAGCTTAGTTTCGGGGGAGACCCAGTACTTC	CASSLVSGETQYF
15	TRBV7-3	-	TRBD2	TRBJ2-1	TGTGCCAGCAGCTCCCTAGCGGGGGTGGACAATGAGCAGTTCTTC	CASSSLAGVDNEQFF
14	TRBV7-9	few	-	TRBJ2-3	TGTGCCAGCAGCTTAGAGGGGAGCACAGATACGCAGTATTTT	CASSLEGSTDTQYF
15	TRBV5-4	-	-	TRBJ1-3	TGTGCCAGCAGCTTGCTCCGGGAAACTGGAAACACCATATATTTT	CASSLLRETGNTIYF
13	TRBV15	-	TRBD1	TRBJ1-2	TGTGCCACCGAGGACAGGGGAACCTATGGCTACACCTTC	CATEDRGTYGYTF
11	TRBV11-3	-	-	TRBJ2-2	TGTGCCAGCAGCCGAGGCGGGGAGCTGTTTTTT	CASSRGGELFF
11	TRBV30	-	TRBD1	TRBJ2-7	TGTGCCTGGTACGGACAGGGCATTGTCTACTTC	CAWYGQGIVYF
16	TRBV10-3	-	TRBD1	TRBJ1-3	TGTGCCATCACCCCTGGGACAGGGACCTCTGGAAACACCATATATTTT	CAITPGTGTSGNTIYF
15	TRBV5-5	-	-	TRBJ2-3	TGTGCCAGCAGCTTGGGTTCCCTCTCCACAGATACGCAGTATTTT	CASSLGSLSTDTQYF
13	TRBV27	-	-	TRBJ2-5	TGTGCCATCTGCCCCGAGGCAGAAGAGACCCAGTACTTC	CAICPEAEETQYF
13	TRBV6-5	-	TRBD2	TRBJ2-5	TGTGCCAGCAGCCTACTGGGGGGGGAGACCCAGTACTTC	CASSLLGGETQYF
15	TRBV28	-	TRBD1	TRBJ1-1	TGTGCCAGCAGTCCGGTACAGGGGTTGAACACTGAAGCTTTCTTT	CASSPVQGLNTEAFF